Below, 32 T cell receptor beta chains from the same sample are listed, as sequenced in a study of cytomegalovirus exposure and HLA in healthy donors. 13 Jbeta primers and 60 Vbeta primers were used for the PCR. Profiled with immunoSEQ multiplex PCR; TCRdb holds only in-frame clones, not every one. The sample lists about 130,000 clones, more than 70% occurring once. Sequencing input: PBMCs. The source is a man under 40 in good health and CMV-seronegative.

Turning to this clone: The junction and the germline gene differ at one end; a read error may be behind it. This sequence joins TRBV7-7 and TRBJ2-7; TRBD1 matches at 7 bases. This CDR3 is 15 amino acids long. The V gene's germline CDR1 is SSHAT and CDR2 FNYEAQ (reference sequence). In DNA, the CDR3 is TGTGCTAGCAGCTTGGATACAGGGGATTCCTACGAGCAGTACTTC. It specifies CASSLDTGDSYEQYF.

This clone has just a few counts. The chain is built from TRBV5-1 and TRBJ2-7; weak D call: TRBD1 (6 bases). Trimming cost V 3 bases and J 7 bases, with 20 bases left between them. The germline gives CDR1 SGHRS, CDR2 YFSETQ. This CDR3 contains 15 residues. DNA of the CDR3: TGCGCCAGCAGCTCTGCAGGGGTCACAGTGAGGGAGCAGTACTTC. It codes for CASSSAGVTVREQYF.

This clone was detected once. The CDR3 coding sequence is TGTGCCAGCGTGCAAGAGGACTCCTATAATTCACCCCTCCACTTT. Amino acids: CASVQEDSYNSPLHF. V usage is TRBV28 and J usage is TRBJ1-6, with D unresolved. Per germline, CDR1 MDHEN and CDR2 SYDVKM. V lost 8 bases, J lost 0 bases, and 11 bases lay in between. The CDR3 is made up of 15 amino acids.

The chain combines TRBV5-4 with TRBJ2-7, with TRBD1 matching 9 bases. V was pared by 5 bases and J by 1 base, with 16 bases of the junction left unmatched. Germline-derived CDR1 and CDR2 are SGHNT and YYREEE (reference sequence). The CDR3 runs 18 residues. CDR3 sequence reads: CASSDSPDRGLRSYEQYF. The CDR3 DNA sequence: TGTGCCAGCAGTGATTCGCCGGACAGGGGATTAAGGTCCTACGAGCAGTACTTC.

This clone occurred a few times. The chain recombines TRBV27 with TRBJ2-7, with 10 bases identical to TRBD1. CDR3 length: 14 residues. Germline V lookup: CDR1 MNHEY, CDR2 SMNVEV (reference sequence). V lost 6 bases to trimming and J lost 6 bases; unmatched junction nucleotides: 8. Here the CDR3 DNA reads TGTGCCAGCAGCCTCGACAGGGGGCTCTTCGAGCAGTACTTC. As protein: CASSLDRGLFEQYF.

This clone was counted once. CDR3 in amino acids: CASSQGARSYNEQFF. In DNA form, the CDR3 reads TGTGCCAGCAGTCAGGGGGCAAGGTCCTACAATGAGCAGTTCTTC. The chain carries TRBV6-6 and TRBJ2-1; 8 bases are a match to TRBD1. The CDR3 spans 15 residues. Trimming at V came to 5 bases and at J to 1 base, leaving 4 bases not matched to a gene. Per the germline V gene, CDR1 is MNHNY and CDR2 is SVGAGI (reference sequence).

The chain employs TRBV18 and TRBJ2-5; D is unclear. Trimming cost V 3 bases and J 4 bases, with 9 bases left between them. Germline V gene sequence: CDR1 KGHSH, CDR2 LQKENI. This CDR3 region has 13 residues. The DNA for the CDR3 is TGTGCCAGCTCACCCCCCGGTCGAGAGACCCAGTACTTC. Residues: CASSPPGRETQYF.

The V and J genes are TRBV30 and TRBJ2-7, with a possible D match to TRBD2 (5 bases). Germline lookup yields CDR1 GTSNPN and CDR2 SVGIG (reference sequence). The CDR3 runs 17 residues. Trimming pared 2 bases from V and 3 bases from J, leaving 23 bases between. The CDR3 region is CAWSPPRVASVFYEQYF. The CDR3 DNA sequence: TGTGCCTGGAGTCCCCCGAGGGTAGCCTCTGTGTTCTACGAGCAGTACTTC.

The CDR3 spells CASSPRQHTEAFF. As DNA, the CDR3 is TGCGCCAGCAGCCCCCGACAGCACACTGAAGCTTTCTTT. The chain joins TRBV4-3 to TRBJ1-1, with D maybe TRBD1 (5 bases). The CDR3 sequence is 13 residues long. The V end lost 4 bases, the J end lost 3 bases, and 9 bases lay between the germline ends. Germline V gene sequence: CDR1 LGHNA, CDR2 YSLEER.

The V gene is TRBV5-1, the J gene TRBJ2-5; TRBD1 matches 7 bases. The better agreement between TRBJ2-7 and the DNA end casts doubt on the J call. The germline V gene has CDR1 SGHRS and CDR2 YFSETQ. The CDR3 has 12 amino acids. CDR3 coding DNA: TGCGCCAGCGGGACAGACCTCTACGAGCAGTACTTC. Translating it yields CASGTDLYEQYF.

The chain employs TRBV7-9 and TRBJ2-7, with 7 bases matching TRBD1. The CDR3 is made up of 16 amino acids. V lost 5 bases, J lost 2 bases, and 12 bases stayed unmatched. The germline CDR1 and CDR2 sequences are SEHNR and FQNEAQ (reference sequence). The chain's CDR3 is CASSLKGTARAYEQYF. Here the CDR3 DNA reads TGTGCCAGCAGCCTGAAGGGGACAGCACGTGCCTACGAGCAGTACTTC.

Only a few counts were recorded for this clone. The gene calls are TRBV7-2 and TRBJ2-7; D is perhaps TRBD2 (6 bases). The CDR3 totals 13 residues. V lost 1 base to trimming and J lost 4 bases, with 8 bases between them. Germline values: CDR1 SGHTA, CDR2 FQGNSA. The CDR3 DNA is TGTGCCAGCAGCTTAGGGGGGGTATACGAGCAGTACTTC. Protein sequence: CASSLGGVYEQYF.

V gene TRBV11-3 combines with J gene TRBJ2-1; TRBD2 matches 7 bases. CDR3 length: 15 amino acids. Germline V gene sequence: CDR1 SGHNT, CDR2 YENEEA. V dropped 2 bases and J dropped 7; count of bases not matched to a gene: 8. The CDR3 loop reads CASSLREGRSNEQFF. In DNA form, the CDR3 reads TGTGCCAGCAGCTTAAGGGAGGGAAGGTCGAATGAGCAGTTCTTC.

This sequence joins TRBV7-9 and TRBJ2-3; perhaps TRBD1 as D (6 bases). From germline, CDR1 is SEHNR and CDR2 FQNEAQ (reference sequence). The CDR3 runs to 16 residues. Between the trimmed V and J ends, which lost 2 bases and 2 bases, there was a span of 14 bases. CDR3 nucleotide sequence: TGTGCCAGCAGCTTAATCACAGGGACCTTCACAGATACGCAGTATTTT. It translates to CASSLITGTFTDTQYF.

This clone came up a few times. The CDR3 spells CASSYGQGPYEQYF. The CDR3 DNA sequence: TGTGCCAGCAGTTACGGACAAGGCCCCTACGAGCAGTACTTC. The chain carries TRBV6-5 and TRBJ2-7; TRBD1 might be the D (5 bases). With 2 bases removed from V and 2 bases from J, the gap between germline ends came to 10 bases. The CDR3 totals 14 residues. The germline CDR1 and CDR2 sequences are MNHEY and SVGAGI.

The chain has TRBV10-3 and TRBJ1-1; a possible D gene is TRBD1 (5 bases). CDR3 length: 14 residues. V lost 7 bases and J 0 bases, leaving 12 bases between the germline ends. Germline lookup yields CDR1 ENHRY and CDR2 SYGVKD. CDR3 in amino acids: CAIMEGILNTEAFF. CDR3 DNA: TGTGCCATCATGGAGGGGATCCTGAACACTGAAGCTTTCTTT.

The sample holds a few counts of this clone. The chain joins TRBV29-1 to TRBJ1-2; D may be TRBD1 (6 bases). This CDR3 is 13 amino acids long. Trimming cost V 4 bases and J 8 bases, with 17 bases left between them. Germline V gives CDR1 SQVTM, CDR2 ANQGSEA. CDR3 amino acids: CSVGTGLTQGYTF. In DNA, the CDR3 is TGCAGCGTTGGAACAGGGCTAACGCAGGGCTACACCTTC.

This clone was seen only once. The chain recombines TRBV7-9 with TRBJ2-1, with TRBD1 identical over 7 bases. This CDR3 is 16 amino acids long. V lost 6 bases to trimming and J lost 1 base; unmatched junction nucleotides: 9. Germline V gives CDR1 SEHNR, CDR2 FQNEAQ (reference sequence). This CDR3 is CASRPGQLSSYNEQFF. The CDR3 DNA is TGTGCCAGCAGACCGGGACAGCTGTCATCCTACAATGAGCAGTTCTTC.

CDR3 nucleotide sequence: TGTGCCAGCAGTAACGCCCGGACAGGGGGCTTACACGAGCAGTACTTC. It encodes CASSNARTGGLHEQYF. The rearrangement links TRBV14 to TRBJ2-7; TRBD1 matches at 11 bases. In germline, CDR1 is SGHDN, CDR2 FVKESK. Germline trimming cut 6 bases from V and 5 bases from J; bases unmatched to any gene: 12. CDR3 size: 16 residues.

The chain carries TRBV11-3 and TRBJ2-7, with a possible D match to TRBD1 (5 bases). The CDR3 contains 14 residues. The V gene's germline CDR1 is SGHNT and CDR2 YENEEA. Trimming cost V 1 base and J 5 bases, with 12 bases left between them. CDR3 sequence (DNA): TGTGCCAGCAGCTTAGGTCCAGGGCCCAACGAGCAGTACTTC. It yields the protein CASSLGPGPNEQYF.

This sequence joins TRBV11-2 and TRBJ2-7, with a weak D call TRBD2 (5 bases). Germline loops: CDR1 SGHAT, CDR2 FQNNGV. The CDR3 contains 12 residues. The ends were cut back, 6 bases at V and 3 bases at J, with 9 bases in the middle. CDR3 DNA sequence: TGTGCCAGCAGTATGGAGGTCTACGAGCAGTACTTC. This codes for CASSMEVYEQYF.

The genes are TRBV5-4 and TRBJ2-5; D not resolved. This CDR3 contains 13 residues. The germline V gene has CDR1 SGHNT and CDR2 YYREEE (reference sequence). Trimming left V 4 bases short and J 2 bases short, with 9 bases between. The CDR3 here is CASSATEQETQYF. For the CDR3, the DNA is TGTGCCAGCAGCGCGACGGAGCAAGAGACCCAGTACTTC.

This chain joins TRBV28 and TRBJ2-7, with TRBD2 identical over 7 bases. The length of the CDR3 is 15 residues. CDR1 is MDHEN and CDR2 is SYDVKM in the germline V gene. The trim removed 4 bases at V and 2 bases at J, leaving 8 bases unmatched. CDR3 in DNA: TGTGCCAGCAGTTCCTTCGGGACTAACACCTACGAGCAGTACTTC. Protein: CASSSFGTNTYEQYF.

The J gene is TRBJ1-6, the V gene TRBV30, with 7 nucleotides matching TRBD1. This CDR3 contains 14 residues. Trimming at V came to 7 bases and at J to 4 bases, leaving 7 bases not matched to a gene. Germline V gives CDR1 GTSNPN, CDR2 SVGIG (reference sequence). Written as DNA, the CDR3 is TGTGCCTCTACAGGGGCCCCGTATAATTCACCCCTCCACTTT. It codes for CASTGAPYNSPLHF. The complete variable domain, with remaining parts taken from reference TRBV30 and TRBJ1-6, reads SQTIHQWPATLVQPVGSPLSLECTVEGTSNPNLYWYRQAAGRGLQLLFYSVGIGQISSEVPQNLSASRPQDRQFILSSKKLLLSDSGFYLCASTGAPYNSPLHFGNGTRLTVT.

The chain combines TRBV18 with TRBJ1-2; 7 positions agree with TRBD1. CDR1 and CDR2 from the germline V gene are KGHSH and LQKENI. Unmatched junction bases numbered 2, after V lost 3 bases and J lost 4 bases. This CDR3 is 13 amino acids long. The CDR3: CASSPGTAYGYTF. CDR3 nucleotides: TGTGCCAGCTCACCCGGGACAGCCTATGGCTACACCTTC.

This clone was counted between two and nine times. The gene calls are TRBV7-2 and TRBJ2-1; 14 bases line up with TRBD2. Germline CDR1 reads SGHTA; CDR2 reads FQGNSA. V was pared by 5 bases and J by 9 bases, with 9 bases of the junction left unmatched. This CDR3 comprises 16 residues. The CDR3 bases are TGTGCCAGCAGCACCGGGACTAGCGGGGGTAGGCTTGAGCAGTTCTTC. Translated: CASSTGTSGGRLEQFF.

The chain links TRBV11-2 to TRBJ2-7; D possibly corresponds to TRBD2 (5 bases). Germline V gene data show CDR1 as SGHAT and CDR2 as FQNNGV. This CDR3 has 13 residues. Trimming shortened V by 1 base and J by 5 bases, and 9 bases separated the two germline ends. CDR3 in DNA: TGTGCCAGCAGCTTAGCACTAGTGAACGAGCAGTACTTC. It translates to CASSLALVNEQYF.

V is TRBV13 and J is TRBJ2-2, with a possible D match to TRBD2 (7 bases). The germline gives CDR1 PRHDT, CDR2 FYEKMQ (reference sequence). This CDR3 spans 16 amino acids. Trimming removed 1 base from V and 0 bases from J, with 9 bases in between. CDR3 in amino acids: CASSLEGGTNTGELFF. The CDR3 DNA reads TGTGCCAGCAGCTTAGAGGGGGGGACGAACACCGGGGAGCTGTTTTTT.

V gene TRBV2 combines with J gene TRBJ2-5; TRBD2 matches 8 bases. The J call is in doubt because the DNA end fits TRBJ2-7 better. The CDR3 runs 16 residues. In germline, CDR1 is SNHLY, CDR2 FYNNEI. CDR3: CASFTTPGLEAYEQYF. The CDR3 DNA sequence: TGTGCCAGCTTTACAACACCGGGACTAGAGGCCTACGAGCAGTACTTC.

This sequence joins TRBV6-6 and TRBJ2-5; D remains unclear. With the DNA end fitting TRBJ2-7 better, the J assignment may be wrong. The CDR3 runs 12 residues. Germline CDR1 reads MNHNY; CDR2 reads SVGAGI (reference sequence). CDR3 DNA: TGTGCCAGCAGTCATATCAATTACGAGCAGTACTTC. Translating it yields CASSHINYEQYF.

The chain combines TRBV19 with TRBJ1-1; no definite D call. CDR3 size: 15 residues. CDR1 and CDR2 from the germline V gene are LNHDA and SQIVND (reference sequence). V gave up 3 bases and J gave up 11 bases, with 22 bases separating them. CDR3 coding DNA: TGTGCCAGTAGTATTAACCAATATGCGCCCGTGAAGGCTTTCTTT. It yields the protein CASSINQYAPVKAFF. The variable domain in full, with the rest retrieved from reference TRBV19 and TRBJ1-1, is DGGITQSPKYLFRKEGQNVTLSCEQNLNHDAMYWYRQDPGQGLRLIYYSQIVNDFQKGDIAEGYSVSREKKESFPLTVTSAQKNPTAFYLCASSINQYAPVKAFFGQGTRLTVV.

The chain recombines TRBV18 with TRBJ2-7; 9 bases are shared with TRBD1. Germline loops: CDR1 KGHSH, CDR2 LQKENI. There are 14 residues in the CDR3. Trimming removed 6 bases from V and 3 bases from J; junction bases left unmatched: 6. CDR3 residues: CASSRDRGYYEQYF. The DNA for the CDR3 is TGTGCCAGCTCTCGTGACAGGGGGTACTACGAGCAGTACTTC.